This T cell receptor (beta chain) appears in the sequencing data of a study of vaccination and CD4 T cells after COVID-19 (dated by TCRdb to 2021 to 2024). Regarding the complete study: Convalescent patients had a positive SARS-CoV-2 result on nasal swab PCR, and of these patients, some ten had mild disease and one had severe disease. Participants received two doses of either the Pfizer-BioNTech BNT162b2 vaccine (n=8) or the Moderna mRNA-1273 vaccine (n=2). In ten to eleven COVID-19 convalescent patients and a handful of infection-naive healthy vaccine recipients, the spike-specific CD4+ TCR repertoire before mRNA vaccination was compared with the repertoire after mRNA vaccination. For stimulating the cultures, overlapping spike peptide pools were used, derived from SARS-CoV-2 as well as from the common cold coronaviruses HCoV-NL63, HCoV-OC43 and HCoV-229E. In control cultures, a CEFX viral epitope pool was used as positive control, an HIV-1 Nef peptide pool was used as negative control, or no peptide was added. Post-COVID blood samples from convalescent patients were collected a median of around 100 days after diagnosis, with a range of roughly 35 to 180 days. The convalescent cohort included six males and four females, with two Hispanic individuals, seven Caucasians, two Asians and one multiracial person. Post-vaccine blood samples were taken a median of around 68 days after the second vaccine dose, with a range of about 13 to 250 days. The study at large found these results: Relatively few convalescent patients were included in the study, and early timepoints after natural infection were not analyzed. Nearly all vaccine-specific clones in convalescent patients (304 of 307) were mono-reactive for SARS-CoV-2 spike rather than cross-reactive with common cold coronaviruses. The median number of SARS-CoV-2-reactive clonotypes rose from under 25 after infection to 38 after vaccination, but the change was not significant. Among the post-vaccine SARS-CoV-2-reactive clones in convalescent patients, a median about 87% showed up only after vaccination, which suggests vaccine-specific priming.

The receptor library was made with PCR. DNA from cultured CD4+ T cells was subjected to TCR sequencing with the Oncomine TCR Beta short-read assay at the Johns Hopkins FTIC core. The QIAamp micro DNA kit was used to extract genomic DNA from the cultured CD4+ T cells. Oncomine TCR Beta libraries made from cultured CD4+ T cells were pooled using unique dual indexes and sequenced on an Illumina iSeq 100. The authors' analysis ran thus. Non-productive sequences were removed, and CDR3s not starting with C, not ending with F or W, or shorter than 7 amino acids were discarded. Antigen-specific clonotypes were identified using the MANAFEST web application through comparison of peptide-stimulated wells with reference and other culture wells. Positive clones required FDR below 0.05, an odds ratio above 5, and productive frequency above 0.1% in at least two of three replicate wells. Clonotypes that were significantly expanded in both SARS-CoV-2 spike wells and at least one common cold coronavirus spike condition were defined as cross-reactive. CDR3 homology was assessed with Levenshtein distances (stringdist) and unrooted phylogenetic trees (ape) in R version 3.6.1. TCRdb trimmed public reads at Q25 via fastp, called clones via MiXCR and kept in-frame beta chains. CDR3 protein sequences are deduplicated, and each keeps its most common genes and DNA. TCRdb's processing, not the authors' own work, is the source of the V and J calls. This sample comprises around 20,000 distinct CDR3 sequences, around 40% of them detected only once. Clones ranked in the top ten supply roughly 27% of the sample.

Sequences SGHTA (CDR1) and FQGNSA (CDR2) are obtained from the germline V gene. V sheds 5 bases and J sheds 2 bases, leaving 9 bases between their ends. The CDR3 runs 13 amino acids, cysteine and phenylalanine included. Here the CDR3 DNA is all that survives: 39 bases in frame from base 1. The treatment or condition label, as the study defines it: roughly 11-day PBMC culture with coronavirus spike peptide pools or control peptides (ViraFEST assay). The study used the ViraFEST assay, which expanded antigen-specific T cells with peptide pools and then identified expanded clonotypes by TCR sequencing. Positive SARS-CoV-2 PCR tests in the convalescent patients dated from March to December 2020, before Alpha, Beta and Delta variants emerged in the United States. Each well held fewer than 2.5 million PBMCs cultured with roughly 10 ug/ml peptide pools in IMDM containing approximately 4.8% human AB serum and roughly 10 IU/ml IL-2. Half of the culture medium was replaced with fresh IL-2-containing medium on days 3 and 7. CD4+ T cells were isolated after approximately ten days of culture through negative selection using the EasySep CD4+ T cell isolation kit. Ficoll-Paque Plus gradient centrifugation was used to isolate PBMCs from whole blood, and the isolated PBMCs were then either used fresh or cryopreserved at -140C. Each culture condition was generally run in triplicate wells.

This clonotype was recorded a few times. Its antigen is unknown. Base qualities are missing; no much larger clone stands one base away. The rearrangement combines TRBV7-2 with TRBJ1-2; TRBD1 is a weak D gene call, 6 bases matching. This clonotype was obtained from a human donor who had recovered from COVID-19. The sample here was CD4+ T cells from blood, cultured in vitro, taken before SARS-CoV-2 vaccination. The CDR3 reads CASSPDSNYGYTF. The sequenced DNA is TGTGCCAGCAGCCCGGACAGCAACTATGGCTACACCTTC. Full variable domain (CDR3 extended with the reference TRBV7-2 and TRBJ1-2 proteins): GAGVSQSPSNKVTEKGKDVELRCDPISGHTALYWYRQSLGQGLEFLIYFQGNSAPDKSGLPSDRFSAERTGGSVSTLTIQRTQQEDSAVYLCASSPDSNYGYTFGSGTRLTVV.